One sample yielded the 13 T cell receptor beta chains listed below, sequenced in a study of molecular identifiers for immune sequencing clone quantification. One entry per CDR3 protein results from TCRdb running MiXCR on the PCR reads. The data show approximately 670,000 distinct CDR3 sequences, with just under 20% seen just once and roughly 0.83% held by the top ten. The sequenced sample was naive CD8+ T cells from blood, with Jurkat cell RNA spiked in. Subset of the sample: FACS-sorted CD8+CD4-CCR7+CD45RA+ naive T cells. The receptors were gathered from a human donor in good health. Some libraries in this study had Jurkat cell RNA spiked in.

Regarding this clonotype: One end of the junction varies from germline; a read error may be responsible. This rearrangement joins TRBV7-2 to TRBJ2-7, with TRBD2 as a possible D gene (5 bases). The CDR3 contains 14 residues. CDR1 is SGHTA, CDR2 FQGNSA, per germline. DNA for the CDR3: TGTGCCAGCGGCTTCTACAGCGGTCCCTACGAGCAGTACTTC. It codes for CASGFYSGPYEQYF. Looking up the rest from reference TRBV7-2 and TRBJ2-7 gives the full variable domain: GAGVSQSPSNKVTEKGKDVELRCDPISGHTALYWYRQSLGQGLEFLIYFQGNSAPDKSGLPSDRFSAERTGGSVSTLTIQRTQQEDSAVYLCASGFYSGPYEQYFGPGTRLTVT.

In its sample, this clonotype was seen many times. The chain couples TRBV27 to TRBJ1-2; 9 bases are shared with TRBD1. V lost 5 bases, J lost 3 bases, and 13 bases stayed unmatched. CDR1 and CDR2 (germline): MNHEY, SMNVEV (reference sequence). The CDR3 contains 17 residues. The DNA for the CDR3 is TGTGCCAGCAGTGGTACGGGTTACAGGGGGCCTTACTATGGCTACACCTTC. Amino acids: CASSGTGYRGPYYGYTF.

This clonotype showed up just a few times. The chain couples TRBV6-2 or TRBV6-3 to TRBJ2-6; tentative D call: TRBD2 (6 bases). The V gene lost 0 bases and the J gene lost 0 bases, with 6 bases spanning the gap. CDR1 and CDR2 (germline): MNHEY, SVGEGT. The CDR3 totals 16 residues. The CDR3 DNA reads TGTGCCAGCAGTTACTCGGGACTCTCTGGGGCCAACGTCCTGACTTTC. This codes for CASSYSGLSGANVLTF.

As to this clonotype: This clone may be a read error of a much larger clone one base away. J is TRBJ2-2 and V is TRBV9; TRBD1 matches 8 bases. Germline values: CDR1 SGDLS, CDR2 YYNGEE. J lost 5 bases, V lost 4 bases, and 19 bases had no gene match. CDR3 size: 19 residues. CDR3 sequence reads: CASSWSFRGHTRRTGELFF. The CDR3 nucleotides are TGTGCCAGCAGCTGGTCGTTCAGGGGGCACACGCGGAGGACCGGGGAGCTGTTTTTT.

This clonotype was counted many times. The chain employs TRBV6-2 or TRBV6-3 and TRBJ2-7; D remains unclear. The CDR3 runs to 11 residues. V dropped 6 bases and J dropped 5 bases, with 8 bases sitting between them. Looked up from germline, CDR1 is MNHEY and CDR2 is SVGEGT. Here the CDR3 DNA reads TGTGCCAGCAGCGTCAGCGACGAGCAGTACTTC. It specifies CASSVSDEQYF.

This clonotype was counted between two and nine times. The chain joins TRBV7-9 to TRBJ1-5, with unresolved D. Trimming took 5 bases from V and 7 from J, leaving 15 bases between them. The V gene's germline CDR1 is SEHNR and CDR2 FQNEAQ (reference sequence). The CDR3 has 14 amino acids. CDR3 bases: TGTGCCAGCAGCCTTCCCGGGAAGGGACAGCCCCAGCATTTT. It specifies CASSLPGKGQPQHF.

This clonotype was recorded a few times. The chain couples TRBV19 to TRBJ1-1; possible D gene TRBD1, 5 bases. CDR1 LNHDA and CDR2 SQIVND come from the germline V gene (reference sequence). CDR3 length equals 16 residues. V was trimmed by 3 bases and J by 5 bases, leaving 19 bases between them. CDR3 sequence reads: CASSIGTRSFSTEAFF. The CDR3 region has the DNA TGTGCCAGTAGTATTGGGACTCGCTCCTTTAGTACTGAAGCTTTCTTT.

CDR3 loop: CASSAGLGYTF. The CDR3 DNA sequence: TGTGCCAGCAGTGCTGGACTAGGCTACACCTTC. This chain joins TRBV25-1 and TRBJ1-2; D call uncertain. Germline lookup yields CDR1 MGHDK and CDR2 SYGVNS. The CDR3 is 11 residues long. With 4 bases removed from V and 8 bases from J, the gap between germline ends came to 8 bases.

This clonotype has more than one count but fewer than ten. This rearrangement joins TRBV28 to TRBJ1-1; D uncertain. The CDR3 is made up of 13 amino acids. Germline loops: CDR1 MDHEN, CDR2 SYDVKM. Deletions cut 3 bases from V and 3 bases from J, with 8 bases between. The CDR3 nucleotides read TGTGCCAGCAGTTTCAGGCAGGACACTGAAGCTTTCTTT. Protein product: CASSFRQDTEAFF. Complete variable domain (other parts from reference TRBV28 and TRBJ1-1): DVKVTQSSRYLVKRTGEKVFLECVQDMDHENMFWYRQDPGLGLRLIYFSYDVKMKEKGDIPEGYSVSREKKERFSLILESASTNQTSMYLCASSFRQDTEAFFGQGTRLTVV.

This sequence joins TRBV12-3 or TRBV12-4 and TRBJ2-2; 8 nucleotides match TRBD2. The CDR3 is 16 amino acids. V lost 6 bases to trimming and J lost 4 bases; unmatched junction nucleotides: 10. The CDR3 sequence: CASSPTSVAGTGELFF. CDR3 nucleotides: TGTGCCAGCAGCCCGACTAGCGTGGCGGGCACCGGGGAGCTGTTTTTT.

In regard to this clonotype: The junction and the germline gene differ at one end; a read error may be behind it. The V gene is TRBV29-1, the J gene TRBJ1-1; D gene ambiguous. This CDR3 has 10 residues. Germline lookup yields CDR1 SQVTM and CDR2 ANQGSEA. In DNA, the CDR3 is TGCAGCGTAGCAGGCACTGAAGCTTGCTTT. This gives the protein CSVAGTEACF.

This clonotype appeared many times. The V gene is TRBV4-3, the J gene TRBJ1-4; D not certain. Per the germline V gene, CDR1 is LGHNA and CDR2 is YSLEER. There are 15 residues in the CDR3. Trimming pared 0 bases from V and 0 bases from J, leaving 5 bases between. CDR3 loop: CASSQDGATNEKLFF. In nucleotides, the CDR3 is TGCGCCAGCAGCCAAGATGGTGCAACTAATGAAAAACTGTTTTTT.

The rearrangement uses TRBV28 and TRBJ2-7; 13 nucleotides agree with TRBD2. In germline, CDR1 is MDHEN, CDR2 SYDVKM. The junction had 11 bases not matched to a gene; V was cut back by 5 bases and J by 7 bases. The CDR3 covers 16 residues. This CDR3 is CASSPTSGRAGGEQYF. CDR3 in DNA: TGTGCCAGCAGTCCAACTAGCGGGAGGGCCGGTGGGGAGCAGTACTTC.